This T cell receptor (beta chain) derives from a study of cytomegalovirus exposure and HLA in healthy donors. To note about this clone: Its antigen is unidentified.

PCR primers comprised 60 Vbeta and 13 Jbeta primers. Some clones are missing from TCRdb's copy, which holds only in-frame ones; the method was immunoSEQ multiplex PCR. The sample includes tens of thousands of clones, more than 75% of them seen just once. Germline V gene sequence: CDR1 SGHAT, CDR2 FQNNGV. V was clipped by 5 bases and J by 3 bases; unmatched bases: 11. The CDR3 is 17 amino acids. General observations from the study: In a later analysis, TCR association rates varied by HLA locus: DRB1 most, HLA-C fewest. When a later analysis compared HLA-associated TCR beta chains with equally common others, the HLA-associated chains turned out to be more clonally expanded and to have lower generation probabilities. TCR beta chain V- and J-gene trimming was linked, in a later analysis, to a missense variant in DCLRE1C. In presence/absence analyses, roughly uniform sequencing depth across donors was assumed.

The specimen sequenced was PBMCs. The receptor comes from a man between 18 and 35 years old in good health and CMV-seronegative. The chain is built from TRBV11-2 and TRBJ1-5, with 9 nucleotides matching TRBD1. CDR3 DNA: TGTGCCAGCAGCCTCTACCCGGGACAGGGTTCCAATCAGCCCCAGCATTTT. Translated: CASSLYPGQGSNQPQHF.